The 28 T cell receptor beta chains below all came from one sample that was sequenced in a study of monozygotic twins with inflammatory bowel disease. Each CDR3 protein gets one entry in TCRdb, which reprocessed the 5' RACE reads and gives no DNA. This sample's table reports approximately 330,000 distinct CDR3 sequences. Specimen: blood. These receptors came from a human donor with ulcerative colitis or Crohn's disease, or a healthy co-twin of an affected twin (not recorded which).

The chain couples TRBV28 to TRBJ2-7; TCRdb calls TRBD2, which cannot be checked without DNA. In germline, CDR1 is MDHEN, CDR2 SYDVKM. The CDR3 has 15 amino acids. CDR3 amino acids: CASEEGTGASYEQYF.

The chain recombines TRBV7-2 with TRBJ2-1; the D call of TRBD1 rests on TCRdb alone, since no DNA is present to check it. This CDR3 has 12 amino acids. Germline assignment: CDR1 SGHTA and CDR2 FQGNSA. CDR3 residues: CASLAGYNEQFF.

The V gene is TRBV5-1, the J gene TRBJ2-3. This CDR3 comprises 15 residues. CDR1 and CDR2 from the germline V gene are SGHRS and YFSETQ. Here the CDR3 reads CASSLAGYFTDTQYF.

This chain joins TRBV9 and TRBJ2-3; the TRBD2 assignment by TCRdb is unverifiable without DNA. The CDR3 consists of 14 residues. Germline values: CDR1 SGDLS, CDR2 YYNGEE. CDR3 residues: CASSVVAGGGTQYF.

The V call is TRBV5-5, the J call TRBJ2-2. This CDR3 is 16 amino acids long. Germline CDR1 is SGHKS and CDR2 is YYEKEE (reference sequence). The CDR3 loop reads CASSLVPSTNTGELFF.

This chain uses TRBV5-5 with TRBJ2-5; TCRdb selects TRBD1, and the lack of DNA leaves this call unchecked. Germline CDR1 reads SGHKS; CDR2 reads YYEKEE (reference sequence). The CDR3 has 13 amino acids. Here the CDR3 reads CASKPPLQETQYF.

The chain uses TRBV15 and TRBJ2-3. The CDR3 is made up of 14 amino acids. Looked up from germline, CDR1 is LNHNV and CDR2 is YYDKDF (reference sequence). The CDR3 spells CATSRDVGFRTQYF.

The V and J genes are TRBV6-2 or TRBV6-3 and TRBJ1-5. In germline, CDR1 is MNHEY, CDR2 SVGEGT. This CDR3 has 13 residues. The CDR3 protein is CASSYGFNQPQHF.

V usage is TRBV7-2 and J usage is TRBJ1-1; TCRdb indicates TRBD1, and absent DNA this call remains unverified. CDR1 and CDR2 (germline): SGHTA, FQGNSA. The CDR3 covers 13 residues. The CDR3 loop is CASSARQGTEAFF.

The chain employs TRBV5-5 and TRBJ1-2; lacking DNA, the TRBD1 call made by TCRdb goes unchecked. The CDR3 consists of 16 residues. CDR1 and CDR2 (germline): SGHKS, YYEKEE (reference sequence). The CDR3: CASSLAPNRESSGYTF.

This chain uses TRBV28 with TRBJ2-7; TCRdb indicates TRBD2, and absent DNA this call remains unverified. This CDR3 region has 13 residues. Looked up from germline, CDR1 is MDHEN and CDR2 is SYDVKM. This chain's CDR3 is CASRIAGPYEQYF.

This chain uses TRBV9 with TRBJ2-7; TCRdb returns TRBD1, unconfirmable since there is no DNA. CDR3 length: 14 residues. From germline, CDR1 is SGDLS and CDR2 YYNGEE. CDR3 residues: CASSVEGLGHEQYF.

This chain links TRBV20-1 with TRBJ1-2. This CDR3 is 12 amino acids long. CDR1 and CDR2 (germline): DFQATT, SNEGSKA (reference sequence). CDR3 region: CSASRDVPGYTF.

This rearrangement joins TRBV9 to TRBJ2-1; TCRdb returns TRBD1, unconfirmable since there is no DNA. The germline CDR1 and CDR2 sequences are SGDLS and YYNGEE. This CDR3 spans 12 amino acids. The CDR3 protein is CASSVSQGEQFF. Variable domain in full (rest from reference TRBV9 and TRBJ2-1): DSGVTQTPKHLITATGQRVTLRCSPRSGDLSVYWYQQSLDQGLQFLIQYYNGEERAKGNILERFSAQQFPDLHSELNLSSLELGDSALYFCASSVSQGEQFFGPGTRLTVL.

The chain uses TRBV5-1 and TRBJ2-7; without DNA, the TCRdb call of TRBD1 cannot be checked. Germline loops: CDR1 SGHRS, CDR2 YFSETQ. CDR3 length: 15 amino acids. This CDR3 is CASSRGWGDAYEQYF.

The V and J genes are TRBV4-1 and TRBJ1-1; the D call from TCRdb, TRBD1, cannot be confirmed without DNA. Germline V lookup: CDR1 MGHRA, CDR2 YSYEKL. CDR3 length: 14 residues. CDR3 in amino acids: CASSQGALATEAFF.

V is TRBV5-1 and J is TRBJ2-2; TCRdb's assignment of TRBD2 cannot be checked, as there is no DNA. CDR3 size: 16 residues. Germline V gene lookup returns CDR1 SGHRS and CDR2 YFSETQ. Here the CDR3 reads CASSLPTSGGNRELFF.

This chain connects TRBV23-1 to TRBJ2-2; the TCRdb D gene call, TRBD2, has no DNA to confirm it. TRBV23-1 is an open reading frame whose function is uncertain. The CDR3 contains 18 residues. CDR3 region: CASSQGLAGGHTTGELFF.

The chain has TRBV28 and TRBJ2-2; TCRdb returns TRBD2, unconfirmable since there is no DNA. From germline, CDR1 is MDHEN and CDR2 SYDVKM. This CDR3 is 18 amino acids long. The CDR3 protein is CASSRAGTSGRATGELFF.

The chain has TRBV6-1 and TRBJ1-1; the D call of TRBD1 rests on TCRdb alone, since no DNA is present to check it. The CDR3 has 15 amino acids. CDR1 and CDR2 from the germline V gene are MNHNS and SASEGT. CDR3 loop: CASQSPSWGNTEAFF.

The chain links TRBV20-1 to TRBJ2-1; TCRdb selects TRBD2, and the lack of DNA leaves this call unchecked. This CDR3 is 19 amino acids long. Per germline, CDR1 DFQATT and CDR2 SNEGSKA (reference sequence). CDR3: CSASPPMGLAGGVLNEQFF.

The rearrangement uses TRBV12-3 or TRBV12-4 and TRBJ1-6; TCRdb's D gene call, TRBD1, goes unchecked for lack of DNA. The CDR3 runs 16 residues. CDR3 residues: CASSWGKEGRPPPLHF.

The CDR3 loop is CSASHGVKNTIYF. The gene calls are TRBV20-1 and TRBJ1-3. Germline V gene lookup returns CDR1 DFQATT and CDR2 SNEGSKA (reference sequence). This CDR3 region has 13 residues.

The chain combines TRBV15 with TRBJ2-7; TCRdb selects TRBD1, and the lack of DNA leaves this call unchecked. The CDR3 consists of 15 residues. Germline CDR1 reads LNHNV; CDR2 reads YYDKDF (reference sequence). The CDR3 spells CATSRALGGPYEQYF.

The rearrangement links TRBV28 to TRBJ2-7. Germline V lookup: CDR1 MDHEN, CDR2 SYDVKM. The CDR3 runs to 13 residues. The CDR3 sequence is CASSLADSYEQYF.

The chain is built from TRBV6-4 and TRBJ2-7; TCRdb indicates TRBD1, and absent DNA this call remains unverified. The V gene's germline CDR1 is MRHNA and CDR2 SNTAGT. CDR3 length equals 13 residues. The CDR3 loop is CASSIRAGYEQYF.

The gene calls are TRBV5-1 and TRBJ2-1; TCRdb's D gene call, TRBD1, goes unchecked for lack of DNA. The CDR3 spans 15 residues. Looked up from germline, CDR1 is SGHRS and CDR2 is YFSETQ. CDR3 protein: CASSSGHVGDNEQFF.

The chain recombines TRBV29-1 with TRBJ2-1; TCRdb calls TRBD2, which cannot be checked without DNA. CDR3 length equals 15 residues. CDR1 SQVTM and CDR2 ANQGSEA come from the germline V gene. CDR3 sequence reads: CSVSPLAGVSDEQFF.